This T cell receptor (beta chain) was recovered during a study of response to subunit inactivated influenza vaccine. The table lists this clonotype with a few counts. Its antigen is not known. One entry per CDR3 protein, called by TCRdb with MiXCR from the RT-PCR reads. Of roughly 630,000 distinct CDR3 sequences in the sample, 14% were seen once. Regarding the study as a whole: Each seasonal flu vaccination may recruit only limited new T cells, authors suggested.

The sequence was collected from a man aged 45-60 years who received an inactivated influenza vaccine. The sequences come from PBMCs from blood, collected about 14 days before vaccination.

The CDR3 sequence is CASSPLLAGSTGELFF. The CDR3, as DNA: TGTGCCAGCTCACCTCTACTAGCGGGAAGTACCGGGGAGCTGTTTTTT. The chain is built from TRBV18 and TRBJ2-2; 10 bases are a match to TRBD2. V was pared by 3 bases and J by 5 bases, with 6 bases of the junction left unmatched. CDR1 is KGHSH, CDR2 LQKENI, per germline. This CDR3 spans 16 amino acids.